Reported below is one TCR beta chain. This specimen belongs to a study of blood T cell repertoires in COVID-19. For the study at large: Some COVID-19 samples were acute and others convalescent; all came from the United States, Italy and Spain. PBMCs, B-cell-depleted T cells, or T cells were the source of the cDNA or gDNA that made up the material.

The CDR3 is 17 residues long. V was cut by 1 base and J by 3 bases, with 18 bases left in between. Germline V gives CDR1 LGHNA, CDR2 YSLEER. Original processing notes: For nucleated cells, counts were estimated from reference gene primer amplification. Only in-frame clones appear in the TCRdb table, and some are missing; sequencing was by immunoSEQ multiplex PCR. The DNA gave D and trimming, while V, J and clone size come from that table. The sample carries under 200,000 clones, approximately 83% recorded once. This receptor was obtained from a woman in her sixties or seventies with acute or convalescent COVID-19. Sequencing used peripheral blood. This chain links TRBV4-3 with TRBJ1-2; D remains ambiguous. CDR3 loop: CASSQAQGWETDYGYTF. The CDR3 DNA reads TGCGCCAGCAGCCAAGCCCAAGGGTGGGAGACGGACTATGGCTACACCTTC.